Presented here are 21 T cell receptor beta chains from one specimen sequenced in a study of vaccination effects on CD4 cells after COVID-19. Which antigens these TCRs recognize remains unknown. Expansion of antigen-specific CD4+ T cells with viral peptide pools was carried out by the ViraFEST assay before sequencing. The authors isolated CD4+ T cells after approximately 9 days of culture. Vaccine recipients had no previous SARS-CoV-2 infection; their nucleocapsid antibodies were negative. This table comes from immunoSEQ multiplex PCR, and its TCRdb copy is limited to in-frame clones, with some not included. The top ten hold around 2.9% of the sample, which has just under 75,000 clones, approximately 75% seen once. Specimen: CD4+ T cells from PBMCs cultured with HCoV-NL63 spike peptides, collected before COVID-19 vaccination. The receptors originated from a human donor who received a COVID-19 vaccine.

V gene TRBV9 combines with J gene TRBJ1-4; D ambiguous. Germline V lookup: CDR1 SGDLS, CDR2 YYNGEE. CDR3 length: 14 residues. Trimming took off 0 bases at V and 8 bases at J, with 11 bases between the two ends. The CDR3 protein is CASSVGARTEKLFF. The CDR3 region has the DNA TGTGCCAGCAGCGTAGGGGCCCGAACAGAAAAACTGTTTTTT.

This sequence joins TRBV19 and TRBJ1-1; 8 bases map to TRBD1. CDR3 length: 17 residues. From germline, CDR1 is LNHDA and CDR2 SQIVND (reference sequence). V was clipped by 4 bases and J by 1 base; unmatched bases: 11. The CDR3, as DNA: TGTGCCAGTAGTAGAGGTCTTTCTGGACAGGGGAACACTGAAGCTTTCTTT. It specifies CASSRGLSGQGNTEAFF.

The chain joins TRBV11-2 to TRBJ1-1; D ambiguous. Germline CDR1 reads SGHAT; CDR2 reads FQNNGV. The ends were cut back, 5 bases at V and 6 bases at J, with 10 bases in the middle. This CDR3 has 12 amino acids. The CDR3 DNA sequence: TGTGCCAGCAGCCCGCAGTCCCCTGAAGCTTTCTTT. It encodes CASSPQSPEAFF.

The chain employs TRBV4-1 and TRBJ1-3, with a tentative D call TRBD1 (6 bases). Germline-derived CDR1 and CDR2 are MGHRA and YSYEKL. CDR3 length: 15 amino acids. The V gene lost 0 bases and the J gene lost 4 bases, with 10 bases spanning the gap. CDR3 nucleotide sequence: TGCGCCAGCAGCCAAGATTTCGGGACAGGAAACACCATATATTTT. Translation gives CASSQDFGTGNTIYF.

Here the CDR3 reads CASAQLGTLRKTQYF. DNA for the CDR3: TGTGCCAGCGCCCAGCTGGGGACCCTTCGGAAGACCCAGTACTTC. V and J are TRBV6-5 and TRBJ2-5; either TRBD1 or TRBD2 may fit D (5 bases each). There are 15 residues in the CDR3. V dropped 8 bases and J dropped 6 bases, with 22 bases sitting between them. Germline-derived CDR1 and CDR2 are MNHEY and SVGAGI.

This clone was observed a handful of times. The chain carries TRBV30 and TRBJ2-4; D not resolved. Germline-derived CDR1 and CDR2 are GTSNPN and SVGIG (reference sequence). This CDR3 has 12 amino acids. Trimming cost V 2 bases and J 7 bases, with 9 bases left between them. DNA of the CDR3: TGTGCCTGGAGTATCGGCCGCAACATTCAGTACTTC. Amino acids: CAWSIGRNIQYF.

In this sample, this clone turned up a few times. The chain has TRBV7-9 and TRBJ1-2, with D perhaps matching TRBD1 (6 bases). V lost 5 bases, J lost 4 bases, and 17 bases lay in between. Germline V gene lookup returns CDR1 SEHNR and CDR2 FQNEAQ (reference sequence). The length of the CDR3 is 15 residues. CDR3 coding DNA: TGTGCCAGCAGCCCGTCTGGGGGCAGCACCTATGGCTACACCTTC. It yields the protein CASSPSGGSTYGYTF. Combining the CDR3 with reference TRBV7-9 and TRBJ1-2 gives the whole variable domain DTGVSQNPRHKITKRGQNVTFRCDPISEHNRLYWYRQTLGQGPEFLTYFQNEAQLEKSRLLSDRFSAERPKGSFSTLEIQRTEQGDSAMYLCASSPSGGSTYGYTFGSGTRLTVV.

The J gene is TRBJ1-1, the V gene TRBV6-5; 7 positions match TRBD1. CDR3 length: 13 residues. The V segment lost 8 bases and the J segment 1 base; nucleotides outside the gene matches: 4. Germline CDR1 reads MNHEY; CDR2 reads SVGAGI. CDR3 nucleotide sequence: TGTGCCAGCGCGACAGGGAGGAACACTGAAGCTTTCTTT. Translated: CASATGRNTEAFF.

Written as DNA, the CDR3 is TGTGCCAGCAGCTTCGCAAGCTCCTACGAGCAGTACGTC. This encodes CASSFASSYEQYV. The J gene is TRBJ2-7, the V gene TRBV7-2; D unresolved. The CDR3 has 13 amino acids. The germline V and J ends were trimmed by 3 bases and 0 bases, with 6 bases remaining between them. Germline assignment: CDR1 SGHTA and CDR2 FQGNSA.

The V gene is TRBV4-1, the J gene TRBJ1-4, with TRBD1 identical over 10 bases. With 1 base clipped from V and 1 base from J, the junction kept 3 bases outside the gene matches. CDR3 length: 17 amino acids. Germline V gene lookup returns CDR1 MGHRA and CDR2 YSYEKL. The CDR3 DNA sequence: TGCGCCAGCAGCCAAGGGGACAGGGGACGAACTAATGAAAAACTGTTTTTT. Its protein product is CASSQGDRGRTNEKLFF.

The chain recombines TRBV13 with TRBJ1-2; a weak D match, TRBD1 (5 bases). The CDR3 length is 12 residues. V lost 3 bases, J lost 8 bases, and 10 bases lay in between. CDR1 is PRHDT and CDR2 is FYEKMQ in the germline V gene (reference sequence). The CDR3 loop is CASSFDSSGYTF. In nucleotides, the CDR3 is TGTGCCAGCAGCTTTGACAGCTCCGGCTACACCTTC.

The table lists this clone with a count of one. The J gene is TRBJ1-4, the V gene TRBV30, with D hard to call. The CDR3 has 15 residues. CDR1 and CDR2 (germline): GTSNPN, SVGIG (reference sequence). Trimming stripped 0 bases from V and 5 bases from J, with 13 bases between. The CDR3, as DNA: TGTGCCTGGAGTGTACAGAGGACCCTGAATGAAAAACTGTTTTTT. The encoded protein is CAWSVQRTLNEKLFF.

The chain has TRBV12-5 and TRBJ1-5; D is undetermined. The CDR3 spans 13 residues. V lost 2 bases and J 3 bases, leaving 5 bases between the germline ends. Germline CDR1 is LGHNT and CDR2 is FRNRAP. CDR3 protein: CASGLRDNQPQHF. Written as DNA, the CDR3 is TGTGCTAGTGGTTTGAGAGACAATCAGCCCCAGCATTTT.

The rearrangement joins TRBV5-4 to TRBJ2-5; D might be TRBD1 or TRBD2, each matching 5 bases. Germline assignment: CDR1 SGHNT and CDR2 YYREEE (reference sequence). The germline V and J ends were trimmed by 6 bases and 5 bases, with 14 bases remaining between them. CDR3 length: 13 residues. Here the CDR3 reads CASTATGLETQYF. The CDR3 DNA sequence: TGTGCCAGCACCGCGACGGGGCTGGAGACCCAGTACTTC.

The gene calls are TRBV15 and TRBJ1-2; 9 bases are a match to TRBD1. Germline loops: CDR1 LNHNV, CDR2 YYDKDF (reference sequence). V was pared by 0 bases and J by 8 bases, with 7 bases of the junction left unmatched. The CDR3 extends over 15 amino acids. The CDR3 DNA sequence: TGTGCCACCAGCAGAGAAGGGACAGGGCTTATGGGCTACACCTTC. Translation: CATSREGTGLMGYTF.

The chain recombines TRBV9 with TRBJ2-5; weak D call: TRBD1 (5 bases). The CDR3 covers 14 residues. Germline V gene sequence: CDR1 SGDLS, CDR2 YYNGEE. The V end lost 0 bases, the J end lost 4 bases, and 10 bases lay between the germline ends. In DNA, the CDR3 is TGTGCCAGCAGCGTAGAACAGGACCCAGAGACCCAGTACTTC. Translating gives CASSVEQDPETQYF. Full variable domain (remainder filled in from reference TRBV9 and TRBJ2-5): DSGVTQTPKHLITATGQRVTLRCSPRSGDLSVYWYQQSLDQGLQFLIQYYNGEERAKGNILERFSAQQFPDLHSELNLSSLELGDSALYFCASSVEQDPETQYFGPGTRLLVL.

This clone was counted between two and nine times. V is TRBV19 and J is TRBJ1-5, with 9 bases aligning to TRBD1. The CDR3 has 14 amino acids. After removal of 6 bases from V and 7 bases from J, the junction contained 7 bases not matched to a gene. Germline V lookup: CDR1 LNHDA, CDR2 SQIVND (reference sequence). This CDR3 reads CASRTQGAWQPQHF. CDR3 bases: TGTGCCAGTAGGACACAGGGGGCCTGGCAGCCCCAGCATTTT.

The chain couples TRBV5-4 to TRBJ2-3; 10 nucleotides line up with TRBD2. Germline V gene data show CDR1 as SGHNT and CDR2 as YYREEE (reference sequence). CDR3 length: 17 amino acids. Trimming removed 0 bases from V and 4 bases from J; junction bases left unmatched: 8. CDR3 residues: CASSLATSSGGADTQYF. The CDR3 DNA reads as TGTGCCAGCAGCTTGGCTACGTCTAGCGGGGGCGCAGATACGCAGTATTTT.

DNA for the CDR3: TGTGCCAGCAGTTTTACGGGGAGCGAGGGCTACACCTTC. It is translated as CASSFTGSEGYTF. V usage is TRBV12-3 or TRBV12-4 and J usage is TRBJ1-2; no clear D. This CDR3 is 13 amino acids long. Deletions cut 3 bases from V and 8 bases from J, with 13 bases between.

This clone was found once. For the CDR3, the DNA is TGCGCCAGCAGCCACCAGGGGGATCGGGATAATGAGCAGTTCTTC. The encoded protein is CASSHQGDRDNEQFF. The genes are TRBV4-1 and TRBJ2-1; 7 nucleotides align to TRBD1. The CDR3 length is 15 residues. CDR1 and CDR2 from the germline V gene are MGHRA and YSYEKL. The V segment lost 3 bases and the J segment 7 bases; nucleotides outside the gene matches: 9.

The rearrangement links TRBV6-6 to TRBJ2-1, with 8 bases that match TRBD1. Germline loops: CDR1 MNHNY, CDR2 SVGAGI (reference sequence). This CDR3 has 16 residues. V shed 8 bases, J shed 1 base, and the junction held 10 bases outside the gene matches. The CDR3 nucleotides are TGTGCCAGCGGGTCTTTGGACAGGGCATCCTACAATGAGCAGTTCTTC. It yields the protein CASGSLDRASYNEQFF.